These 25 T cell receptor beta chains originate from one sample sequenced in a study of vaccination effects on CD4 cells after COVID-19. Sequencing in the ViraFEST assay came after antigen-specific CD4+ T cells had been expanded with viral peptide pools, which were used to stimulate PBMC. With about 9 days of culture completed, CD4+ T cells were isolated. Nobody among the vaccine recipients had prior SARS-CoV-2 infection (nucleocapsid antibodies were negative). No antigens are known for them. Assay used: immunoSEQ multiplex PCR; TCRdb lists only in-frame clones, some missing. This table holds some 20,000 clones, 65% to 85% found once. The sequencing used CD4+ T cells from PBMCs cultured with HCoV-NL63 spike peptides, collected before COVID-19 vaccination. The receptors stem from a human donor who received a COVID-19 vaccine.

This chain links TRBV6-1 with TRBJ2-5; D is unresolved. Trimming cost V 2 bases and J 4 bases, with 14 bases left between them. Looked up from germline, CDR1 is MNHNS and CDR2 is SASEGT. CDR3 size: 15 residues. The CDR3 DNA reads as TGTGCCAGCAGTGAATTATTGGGCCGCTCAGAGACCCAGTACTTC. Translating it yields CASSELLGRSETQYF.

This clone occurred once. The CDR3 DNA sequence: TGCGCCAGCAGCCTGGAAGGGTTCTCCTACGAGCAGTACTTC. Protein: CASSLEGFSYEQYF. V usage is TRBV5-1 and J usage is TRBJ2-7; D is unclear. Germline lookup yields CDR1 SGHRS and CDR2 YFSETQ. The V and J ends lost 4 bases and 0 bases respectively, with 11 bases between them. CDR3 size: 14 residues.

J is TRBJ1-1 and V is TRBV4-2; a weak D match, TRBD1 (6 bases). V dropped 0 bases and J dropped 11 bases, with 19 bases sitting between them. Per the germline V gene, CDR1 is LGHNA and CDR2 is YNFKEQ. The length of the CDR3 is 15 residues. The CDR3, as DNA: TGTGCCAGCAGCCAAGACCGACGAGCGGACAGAGACGCTTTCTTT. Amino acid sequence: CASSQDRRADRDAFF.

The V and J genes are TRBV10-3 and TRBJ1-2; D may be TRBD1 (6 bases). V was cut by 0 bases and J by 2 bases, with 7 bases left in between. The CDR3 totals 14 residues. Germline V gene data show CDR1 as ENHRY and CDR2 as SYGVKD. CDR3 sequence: CAISESQGNYGYTF. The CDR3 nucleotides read TGTGCCATCAGTGAGTCCCAGGGGAACTATGGCTACACCTTC.

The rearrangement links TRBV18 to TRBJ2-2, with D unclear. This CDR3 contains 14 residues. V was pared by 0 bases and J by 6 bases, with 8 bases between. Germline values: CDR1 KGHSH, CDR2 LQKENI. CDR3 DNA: TGTGCCAGCTCACCACCCTCGGTAGCCGGGGAGCTGTTTTTT. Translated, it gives CASSPPSVAGELFF.

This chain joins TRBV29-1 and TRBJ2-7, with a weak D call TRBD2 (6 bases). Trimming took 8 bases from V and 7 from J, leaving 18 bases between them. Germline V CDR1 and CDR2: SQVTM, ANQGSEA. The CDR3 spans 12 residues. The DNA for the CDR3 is TGCAGCTCTAGGACTGCCGCGGGGGAGCAGTACTTC. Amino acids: CSSRTAAGEQYF.

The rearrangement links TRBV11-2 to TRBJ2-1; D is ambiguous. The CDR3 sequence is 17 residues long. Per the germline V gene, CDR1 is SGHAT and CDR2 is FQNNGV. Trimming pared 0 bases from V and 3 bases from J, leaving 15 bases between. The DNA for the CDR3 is TGTGCCAGCAGCTTAGATCCTCGCGGTATAAGCTACAATGAGCAGTTCTTC. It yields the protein CASSLDPRGISYNEQFF.

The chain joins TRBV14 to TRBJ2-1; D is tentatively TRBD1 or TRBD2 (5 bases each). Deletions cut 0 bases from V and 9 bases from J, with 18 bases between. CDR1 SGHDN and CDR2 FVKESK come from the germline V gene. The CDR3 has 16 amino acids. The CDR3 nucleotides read TGTGCCAGCAGCCAAGATAAGGGACGACCGTACGGTGAGCAGTTCTTC. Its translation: CASSQDKGRPYGEQFF. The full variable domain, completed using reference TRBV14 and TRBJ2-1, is EAGVTQFPSHSVIEKGQTVTLRCDPISGHDNLYWYRRVMGKEIKFLLHFVKESKQDESGMPNNRFLAERTGGTYSTLKVQPAELEDSGVYFCASSQDKGRPYGEQFFGPGTRLTVL.

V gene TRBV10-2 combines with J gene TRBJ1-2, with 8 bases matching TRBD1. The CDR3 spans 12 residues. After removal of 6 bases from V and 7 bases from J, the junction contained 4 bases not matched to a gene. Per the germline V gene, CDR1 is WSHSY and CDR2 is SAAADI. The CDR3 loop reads CASSQGQGGYTF. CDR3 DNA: TGCGCCAGCAGCCAAGGACAGGGTGGCTACACCTTC.

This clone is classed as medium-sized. CDR3 residues: CATSRDVGAGGNIQYF. The CDR3, as DNA: TGTGCCACCAGCAGAGATGTGGGAGCGGGAGGGAACATTCAGTACTTC. The gene calls are TRBV15 and TRBJ2-4; 10 nucleotides match TRBD2. Germline V gene data show CDR1 as LNHNV and CDR2 as YYDKDF (reference sequence). V dropped 0 bases and J dropped 7; count of bases not matched to a gene: 6. The CDR3 is 16 amino acids.

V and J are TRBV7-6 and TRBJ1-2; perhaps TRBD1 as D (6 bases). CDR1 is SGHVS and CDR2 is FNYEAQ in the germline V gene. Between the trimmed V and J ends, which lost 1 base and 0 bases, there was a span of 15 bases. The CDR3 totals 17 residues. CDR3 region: CASSLGARGNSNYGYTF. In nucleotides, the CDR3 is TGTGCCAGCAGCTTAGGGGCCAGGGGAAACTCTAACTATGGCTACACCTTC.

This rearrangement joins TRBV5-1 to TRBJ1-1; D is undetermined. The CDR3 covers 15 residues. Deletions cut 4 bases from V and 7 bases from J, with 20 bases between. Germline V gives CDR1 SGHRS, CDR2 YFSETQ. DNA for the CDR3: TGCGCCAGCAGCATCCAAGGGTTCTCGCCCTTTGAAGCTTTCTTT. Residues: CASSIQGFSPFEAFF.

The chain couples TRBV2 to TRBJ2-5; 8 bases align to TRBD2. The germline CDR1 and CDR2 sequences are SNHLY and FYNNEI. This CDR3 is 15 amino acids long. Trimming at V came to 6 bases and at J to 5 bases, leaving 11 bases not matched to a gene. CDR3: CASSPHGRGGETQYF. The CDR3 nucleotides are TGTGCCAGCAGCCCCCACGGGAGGGGTGGGGAGACCCAGTACTTC. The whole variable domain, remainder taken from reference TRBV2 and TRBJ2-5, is EPEVTQTPSHQVTQMGQEVILRCVPISNHLYFYWYRQILGQKVEFLVSFYNNEISEKSEIFDDQFSVERPDGSNFTLKIRSTKLEDSAMYFCASSPHGRGGETQYFGPGTRLLVL.

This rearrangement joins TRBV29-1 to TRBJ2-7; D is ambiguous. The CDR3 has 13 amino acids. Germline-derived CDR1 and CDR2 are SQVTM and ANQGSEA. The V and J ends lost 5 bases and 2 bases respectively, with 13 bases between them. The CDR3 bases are TGCAGCGTTACCCTTCCCAACCCCTACGAGCAGTACTTC. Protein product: CSVTLPNPYEQYF.

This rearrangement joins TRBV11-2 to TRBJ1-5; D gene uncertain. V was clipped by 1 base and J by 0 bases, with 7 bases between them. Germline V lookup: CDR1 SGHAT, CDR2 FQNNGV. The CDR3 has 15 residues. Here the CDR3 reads CASSLGQYSNQPQHF. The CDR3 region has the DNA TGTGCCAGCAGCTTAGGCCAGTATAGCAATCAGCCCCAGCATTTT.

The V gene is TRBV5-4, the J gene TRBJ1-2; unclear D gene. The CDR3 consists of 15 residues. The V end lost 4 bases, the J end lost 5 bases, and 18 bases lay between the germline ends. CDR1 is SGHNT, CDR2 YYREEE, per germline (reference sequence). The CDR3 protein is CASSPRGYGIYGYTF. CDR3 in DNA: TGTGCCAGCAGCCCCAGAGGGTATGGCATTTATGGCTACACCTTC.

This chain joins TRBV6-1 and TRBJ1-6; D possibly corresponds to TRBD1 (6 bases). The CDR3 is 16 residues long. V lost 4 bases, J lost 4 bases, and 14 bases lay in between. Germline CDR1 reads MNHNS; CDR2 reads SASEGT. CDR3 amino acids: CASSVGRDTYNSPLHF. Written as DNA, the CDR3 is TGTGCCAGCAGTGTAGGCCGGGACACGTATAATTCACCCCTCCACTTT.

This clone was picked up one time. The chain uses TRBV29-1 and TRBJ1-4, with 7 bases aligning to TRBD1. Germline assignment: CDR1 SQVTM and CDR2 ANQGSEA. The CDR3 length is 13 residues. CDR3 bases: TGCAGACCCTTAGACAGGGCGGGCGAAAAACTGTTTTTT. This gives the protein CRPLDRAGEKLFF.

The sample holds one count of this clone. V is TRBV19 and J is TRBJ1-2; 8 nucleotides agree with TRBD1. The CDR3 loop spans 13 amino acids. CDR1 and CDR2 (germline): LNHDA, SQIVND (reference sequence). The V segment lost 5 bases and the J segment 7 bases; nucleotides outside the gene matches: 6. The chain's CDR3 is CASSSGTGGGYTF. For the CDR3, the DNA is TGTGCCAGTAGTTCCGGGACAGGTGGTGGCTACACCTTC.

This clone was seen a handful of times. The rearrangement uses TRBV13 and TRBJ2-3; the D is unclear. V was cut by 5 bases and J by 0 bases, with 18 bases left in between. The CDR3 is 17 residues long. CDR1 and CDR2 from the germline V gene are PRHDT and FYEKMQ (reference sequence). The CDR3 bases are TGTGCCAGCAGCCAACCCTGGGGAACCTCTAGCACAGATACGCAGTATTTT. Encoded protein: CASSQPWGTSSTDTQYF.

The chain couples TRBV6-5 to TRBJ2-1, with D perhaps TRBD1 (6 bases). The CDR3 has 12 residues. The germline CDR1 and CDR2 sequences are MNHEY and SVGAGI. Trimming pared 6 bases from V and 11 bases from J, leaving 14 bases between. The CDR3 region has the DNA TGTGCCAGCAGCCGCGTTGGACAGCAGCAGTTCTTC. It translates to CASSRVGQQQFF.

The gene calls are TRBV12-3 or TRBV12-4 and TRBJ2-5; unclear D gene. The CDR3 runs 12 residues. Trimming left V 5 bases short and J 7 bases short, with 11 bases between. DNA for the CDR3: TGTGCCAGCAGTGCCACCCCATGGACCCAGTACTTC. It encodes CASSATPWTQYF.

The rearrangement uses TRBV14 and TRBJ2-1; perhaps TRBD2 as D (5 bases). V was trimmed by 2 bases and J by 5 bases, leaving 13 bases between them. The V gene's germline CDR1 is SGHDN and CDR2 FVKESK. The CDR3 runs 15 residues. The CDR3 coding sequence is TGTGCCAGCAGCCAAATCGCTAGCTCAAACAATGAGCAGTTCTTC. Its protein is CASSQIASSNNEQFF.

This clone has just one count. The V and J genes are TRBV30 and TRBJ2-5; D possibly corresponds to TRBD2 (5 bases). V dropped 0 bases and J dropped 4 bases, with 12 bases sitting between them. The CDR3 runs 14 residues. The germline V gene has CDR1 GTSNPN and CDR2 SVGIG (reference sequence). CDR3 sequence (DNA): TGTGCCTGGAGTGTCCGGGGTGGGGTAGAGACCCAGTACTTC. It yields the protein CAWSVRGGVETQYF.

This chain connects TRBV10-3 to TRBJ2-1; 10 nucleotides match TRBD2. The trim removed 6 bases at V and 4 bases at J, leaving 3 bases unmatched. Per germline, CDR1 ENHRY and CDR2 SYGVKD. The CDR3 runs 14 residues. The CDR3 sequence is CAISPSGGYNEQFF. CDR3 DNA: TGTGCCATCAGCCCTAGCGGGGGATACAATGAGCAGTTCTTC.